Described below is a single T cell receptor beta chain sequence and its context. From the RACE reads, TCRdb called clonotypes with MiXCR, one entry per CDR3 protein. The sample lists more than 300,000 distinct CDR3 sequences, around 5.5% seen once, with 7% to 10% in the top ten. This sample was included in a study of human T cells and chemical hapten exposure. CDR1 is SGHRS, CDR2 YFSETQ, per germline. The trim removed 4 bases at V and 7 bases at J, leaving 8 bases unmatched. The CDR3 has 15 residues. The time point was: pre-sensitization, week 0. As for treatment: therapeutic diphenylcyclopropenone sensitization with weekly scalp DPC.

Specimen: whole blood, collected in connection with sensitization to the hapten diphenylcyclopropenone (DPC). The origin of this receptor is a young woman with alopecia areata. Some clones in this sample may be carry-over from other donors' samples. This rearrangement joins TRBV5-1 to TRBJ2-1, with TRBD1 identical over 10 bases. DNA for the CDR3: TGCGCCAGCAGCACCTGGACAGGGGGGCTAAATGAGCAGTTCTTC. It codes for CASSTWTGGLNEQFF.